Included here is one T cell receptor (beta chain) sequence, with context. The antigen remains unidentified. Per sample, approximately 540 nanograms of biopsy DNA were TCRB immunosequenced. Sequencing used immunoSEQ multiplex PCR; TCRdb keeps in-frame clones, though not all of them. This table has a few thousand clones, roughly 80% appearing once. The CDR3 contains 11 residues. Germline V gives CDR1 GTSNPN, CDR2 SVGIG (reference sequence). V was shortened by 1 base and J by 4 bases, with 5 bases between the two germline ends. This specimen comes from a study of T cell repertoires in ileal Crohn's disease. Included were adult ileal or ileocolonic Crohn's patients indicated for ileocolonic resection. Findings and limits, study-wide: Compared with non-smokers, active smokers at surgery showed more clonal expansions. Sorted CD8 T cells held more high-frequency clones than CD4.

The sequence came from an adult with Crohn's disease. The sequenced sample was ileal tissue. The rearrangement links TRBV30 to TRBJ2-7, with no clear D. The CDR3 reads CAWSAQYEQYF. The CDR3 region has the DNA TGTGCCTGGAGTGCCCAGTACGAGCAGTACTTC.